Following are 2 T cell receptor beta chains from one sample sequenced in a study of T cells in Graves' hyperthyroidism and ophthalmopathy. The investigators amplified TCR beta CDR3 regions from RNA transcripts. During a first-round RT-PCR of the TCR CDR3, the HTBI primer set was used. TCRdb re-derived calls from the multiplex PCR reads in MiXCR, one entry per CDR3 protein. The table records 750,000 to 900,000 distinct CDR3 sequences, roughly 40% of them present only once. Sequences were obtained from blood. Receptors originate from a man aged 18 to 35 with Graves' hyperthyroidism.

The rearrangement joins TRBV10-3 to TRBJ2-5; the D gene is possibly TRBD1 (6 bases). The CDR3 is 14 amino acids. The germline V gene encodes CDR1 ENHRY and CDR2 SYGVKD. Trimming left V 6 bases short and J 5 bases short, with 16 bases between. The CDR3 DNA is TGTGCCATCAGCCAACAGGGTGAGCGGGAGACCCAGTACTTC. The encoded protein is CAISQQGERETQYF.

Points on this clonotype: A read error is possible here, since a much larger clone lies one base away. The V call is TRBV29-1, the J call TRBJ1-1; 8 nucleotides match TRBD1. V was clipped by 6 bases and J by 4 bases; unmatched bases: 13. Germline-derived CDR1 and CDR2 are SQVTM and ANQGSEA. The CDR3 has 15 amino acids. The DNA of the CDR3 is TGCAGCGTCGCAGGCGCAGGGGGCTGGATCACTGAAGCTTTCTTT. Its translation is CSVAGAGGWITEAFF.